The 10 T cell receptor beta chains presented below share a single source sample, sequenced in a study of technical replicates of blood from a few donors. Produced via immunoSEQ multiplex PCR; TCRdb's table is partial and in-frame only. The sample includes approximately 85,000 clones, just over 90% of them seen just once. The specimen sequenced was T cells isolated from PBMCs. The receptors shown here come from a human donor in good health.

The rearrangement uses TRBV27 and TRBJ2-3, with D maybe TRBD2 (5 bases). The CDR3 is 15 amino acids. Trimming left V 0 bases short and J 2 bases short, with 9 bases between. Germline assignment: CDR1 MNHEY and CDR2 SMNVEV (reference sequence). The CDR3: CASSLSAAATDTQYF. Written as DNA, the CDR3 is TGTGCCAGCAGTTTATCGGCAGCGGCCACAGATACGCAGTATTTT.

The chain uses TRBV30 and TRBJ2-3, with TRBD1 identical over 7 bases. Germline CDR1 GTSNPN, CDR2 SVGIG (reference sequence). The CDR3 covers 14 residues. V was clipped by 5 bases and J by 0 bases; unmatched bases: 5. In DNA, the CDR3 is TGTGCCTGGGGCACAGGGGAAAGCACAGATACGCAGTATTTT. This sequence encodes CAWGTGESTDTQYF. Together with reference TRBV30 and TRBJ2-3, the CDR3 gives the full variable domain: SQTIHQWPATLVQPVGSPLSLECTVEGTSNPNLYWYRQAAGRGLQLLFYSVGIGQISSEVPQNLSASRPQDRQFILSSKKLLLSDSGFYLCAWGTGESTDTQYFGPGTRLTVL.

This chain links TRBV4-2 with TRBJ1-1; a possible D gene is TRBD1 (5 bases). This CDR3 region has 12 residues. V was pared by 3 bases and J by 8 bases, with 10 bases between. Germline loops: CDR1 LGHNA, CDR2 YNFKEQ. The CDR3 bases are TGTGCCAGCAGCCATACGACAGAAGAAGCTTTCTTT. Its protein is CASSHTTEEAFF.

The chain joins TRBV25-1 to TRBJ2-1; 10 nucleotides match TRBD2. The germline gives CDR1 MGHDK, CDR2 SYGVNS. J lost 9 bases, V lost 7 bases, and 6 bases had no gene match. The CDR3 has 13 residues. CDR3 DNA: TGTGCCAGCACAAGTAGCGGGAGGATTGAGCAGTTCTTC. This codes for CASTSSGRIEQFF.

V and J are TRBV19 and TRBJ1-2, with D hard to call. Trimming shortened V by 2 bases and J by 3 bases, and 13 bases separated the two germline ends. The V gene's germline CDR1 is LNHDA and CDR2 SQIVND (reference sequence). CDR3 length equals 15 residues. The CDR3 sequence is CASSISGPHDYGYTF. CDR3 nucleotides: TGTGCCAGTAGTATAAGCGGACCCCACGACTATGGCTACACCTTC.

The rearrangement links TRBV6-5 to TRBJ2-7; unclear D gene. The CDR3 runs 13 residues. Trimming left V 4 bases short and J 2 bases short, with 9 bases between. Germline assignment: CDR1 MNHEY and CDR2 SVGAGI. DNA of the CDR3: TGTGCCAGCAGTTCGGTTTTTCCCTACGAGCAGTACTTC. It encodes CASSSVFPYEQYF.

This chain connects TRBV7-8 to TRBJ2-5, with 12 nucleotides matching TRBD2. Trimming cost V 4 bases and J 0 bases; bases outside gene matches: 3. CDR1 is SGHVS and CDR2 is FQNEAQ in the germline V gene. The CDR3 is 16 residues long. Here the CDR3 reads CASSSRLAGDQETQYF. As DNA, the CDR3 is TGTGCCAGCAGCTCCAGACTAGCGGGGGACCAAGAGACCCAGTACTTC.

The table lists this clone with a few counts. The chain links TRBV5-1 to TRBJ1-3; 7 nucleotides match TRBD1. The CDR3 extends over 15 amino acids. Germline V lookup: CDR1 SGHRS, CDR2 YFSETQ. V lost 0 bases and J lost 2; bases outside the gene matches: 2. CDR3 DNA sequence: TGCGCCAGCAGCTTGGACAGGGGCGCTGGAAACACCATATATTTT. As protein: CASSLDRGAGNTIYF. Drawing the rest from reference TRBV5-1 and TRBJ1-3, the complete variable domain is KAGVTQTPRYLIKTRGQQVTLSCSPISGHRSVSWYQQTPGQGLQFLFEYFSETQRNKGNFPGRFSGRQFSNSRSEMNVSTLELGDSALYLCASSLDRGAGNTIYFGEGSWLTVV.

The chain is built from TRBV7-7 and TRBJ2-1, with D perhaps matching TRBD2 (5 bases). V lost 1 base, J lost 1 base, and 11 bases lay in between. Germline V gene data show CDR1 as SSHAT and CDR2 as FNYEAQ (reference sequence). This CDR3 is built from 16 residues. In DNA form, the CDR3 reads TGTGCCAGCAGCTTAGGTCCGCCGGGGTCCTACAATGAGCAGTTCTTC. It encodes CASSLGPPGSYNEQFF.

This clone has just one count. The V call is TRBV7-8, the J call TRBJ2-1; D might be TRBD2 (5 bases). The CDR3 is made up of 17 amino acids. Germline values: CDR1 SGHVS, CDR2 FQNEAQ. V lost 5 bases to trimming and J lost 2 bases, with 19 bases between them. The CDR3: CASSEQGGREPYNEQFF. CDR3 bases: TGTGCCAGCAGCGAACAAGGCGGAAGGGAGCCCTACAATGAGCAGTTCTTC.